This T cell receptor beta chain was identified during a study of T-cell memory formation after mild COVID-19. Overall study results and limits: Later expanders leaned CD4+, whereas day 15 to 85 contracting clones were balanced CD4/CD8. The finding that pre-infection memory included some responding clones suggested that cross-reactive memory joined.

TCRdb re-derived calls from the 5' RACE reads in MiXCR, one entry per CDR3 protein. This table holds over 300,000 distinct CDR3 sequences, 20% to 25% found once. V was cut by 4 bases and J by 5 bases, with 14 bases left in between. Germline assignment: CDR1 LGHDT and CDR2 YNNKEL (reference sequence). CDR3 length: 14 residues. As concerns this clonotype: Its antigen is not identified.

Sequencing input: PBMCs or a T cell subset sorted from them (not recorded which). This TCR came from a man aged 18 to 35 who had mild COVID-19 (a few samples of this study predate the infection). Cell type and time point are not known. The genes are TRBV3-1 and TRBJ1-1, with D perhaps matching TRBD1 (5 bases). The CDR3 region has the DNA TGTGCCAGCAGCCCGTTAGTGGGGGGAACTGAAGCTTTCTTT. It is translated as CASSPLVGGTEAFF.